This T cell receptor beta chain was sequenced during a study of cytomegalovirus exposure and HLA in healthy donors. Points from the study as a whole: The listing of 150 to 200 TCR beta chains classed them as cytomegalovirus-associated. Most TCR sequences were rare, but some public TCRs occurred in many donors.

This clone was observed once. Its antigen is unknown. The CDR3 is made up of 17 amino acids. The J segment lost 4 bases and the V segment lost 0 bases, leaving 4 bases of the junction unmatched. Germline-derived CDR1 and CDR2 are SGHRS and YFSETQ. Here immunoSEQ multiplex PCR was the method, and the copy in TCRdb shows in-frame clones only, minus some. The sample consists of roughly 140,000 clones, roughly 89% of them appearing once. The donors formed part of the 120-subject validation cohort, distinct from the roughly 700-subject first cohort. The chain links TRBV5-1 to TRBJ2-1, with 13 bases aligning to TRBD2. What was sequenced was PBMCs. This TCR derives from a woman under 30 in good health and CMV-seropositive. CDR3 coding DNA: TGCGCCAGCAGCTTGGCCTCGGGACTAGCGGGATACAATGAGCAGTTCTTC. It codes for CASSLASGLAGYNEQFF.